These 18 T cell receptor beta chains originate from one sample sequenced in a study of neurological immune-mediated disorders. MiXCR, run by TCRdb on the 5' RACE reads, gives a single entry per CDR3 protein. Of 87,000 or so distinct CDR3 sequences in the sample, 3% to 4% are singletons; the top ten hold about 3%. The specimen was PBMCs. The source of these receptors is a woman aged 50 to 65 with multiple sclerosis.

This CDR3 reads CASSPGQGYTEAFF. CDR3 nucleotides: TGTGCCAGCAGCCCGGGACAGGGCTACACTGAAGCTTTCTTT. The rearrangement joins TRBV7-2 to TRBJ1-1, with TRBD1 identical over 9 bases. Trimming removed 5 bases from V and 3 bases from J; junction bases left unmatched: 4. Germline V gene data show CDR1 as SGHTA and CDR2 as FQGNSA. The CDR3 consists of 14 residues.

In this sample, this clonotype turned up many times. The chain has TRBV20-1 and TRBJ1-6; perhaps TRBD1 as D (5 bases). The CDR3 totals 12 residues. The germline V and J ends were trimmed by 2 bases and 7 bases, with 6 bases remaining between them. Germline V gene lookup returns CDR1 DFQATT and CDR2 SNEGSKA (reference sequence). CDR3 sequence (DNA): TGCAGTGCTAGACAGGGAAATTCACCCCTCCACTTT. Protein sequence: CSARQGNSPLHF.

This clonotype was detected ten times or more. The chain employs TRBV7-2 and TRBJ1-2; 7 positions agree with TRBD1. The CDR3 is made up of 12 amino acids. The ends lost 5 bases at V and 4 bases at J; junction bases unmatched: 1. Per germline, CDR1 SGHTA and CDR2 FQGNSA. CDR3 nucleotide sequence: TGTGCCAGCAGCCGGGACAGCTATGGCTACACCTTC. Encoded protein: CASSRDSYGYTF.

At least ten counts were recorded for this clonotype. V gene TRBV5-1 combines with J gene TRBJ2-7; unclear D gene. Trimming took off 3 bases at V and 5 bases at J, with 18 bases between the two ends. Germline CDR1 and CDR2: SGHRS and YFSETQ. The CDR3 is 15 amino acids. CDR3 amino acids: CASSWLGPAGDEQYF. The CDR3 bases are TGCGCCAGCAGCTGGTTGGGCCCAGCTGGGGACGAGCAGTACTTC.

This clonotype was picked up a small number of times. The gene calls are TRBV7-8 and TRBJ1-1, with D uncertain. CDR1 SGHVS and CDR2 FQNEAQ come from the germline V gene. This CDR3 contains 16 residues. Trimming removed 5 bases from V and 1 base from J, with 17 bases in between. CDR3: CASSPPLGKGNTEAFF. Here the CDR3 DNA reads TGTGCCAGCAGCCCACCTCTGGGGAAGGGGAACACTGAAGCTTTCTTT.

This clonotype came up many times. The CDR3 sequence is CASSLLPGHEQYF. CDR3 DNA sequence: TGCGCCAGCAGCCTTTTACCCGGCCACGAGCAGTACTTC. This rearrangement joins TRBV4-3 to TRBJ2-7; D remains ambiguous. The CDR3 extends over 13 amino acids. CDR1 and CDR2 from the germline V gene are LGHNA and YSLEER. The V and J ends lost 4 bases and 5 bases respectively, with 12 bases between them.

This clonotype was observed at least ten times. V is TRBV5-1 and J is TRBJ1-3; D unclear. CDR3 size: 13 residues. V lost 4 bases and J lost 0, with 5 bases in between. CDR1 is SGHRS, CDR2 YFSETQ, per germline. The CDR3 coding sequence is TGCGCCAGCAGCCCAGACTCTGGAAACACCATATATTTT. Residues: CASSPDSGNTIYF. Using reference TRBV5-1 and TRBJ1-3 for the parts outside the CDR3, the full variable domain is KAGVTQTPRYLIKTRGQQVTLSCSPISGHRSVSWYQQTPGQGLQFLFEYFSETQRNKGNFPGRFSGRQFSNSRSEMNVSTLELGDSALYLCASSPDSGNTIYFGEGSWLTVV.

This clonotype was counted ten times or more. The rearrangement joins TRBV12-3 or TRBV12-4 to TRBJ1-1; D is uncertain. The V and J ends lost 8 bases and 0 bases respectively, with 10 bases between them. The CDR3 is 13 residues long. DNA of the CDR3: TGTGCCAGCTTGCGCAGTATGAACACTGAAGCTTTCTTT. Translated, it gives CASLRSMNTEAFF.

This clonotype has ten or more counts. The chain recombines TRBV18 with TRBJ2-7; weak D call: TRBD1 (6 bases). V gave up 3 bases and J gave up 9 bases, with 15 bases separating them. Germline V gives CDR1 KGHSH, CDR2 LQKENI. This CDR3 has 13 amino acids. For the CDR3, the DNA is TGTGCCAGCTCACCTTGGACAGAGGAAGGGCAGTACTTC. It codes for CASSPWTEEGQYF.

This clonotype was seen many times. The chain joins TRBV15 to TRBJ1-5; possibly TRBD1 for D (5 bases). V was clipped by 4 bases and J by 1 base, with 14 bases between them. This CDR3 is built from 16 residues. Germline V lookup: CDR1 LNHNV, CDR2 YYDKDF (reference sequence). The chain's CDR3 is CATSIQGGGSNQPQHF. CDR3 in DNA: TGTGCCACCAGCATTCAGGGCGGAGGCAGCAATCAGCCCCAGCATTTT. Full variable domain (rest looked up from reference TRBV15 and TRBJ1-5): DAMVIQNPRYQVTQFGKPVTLSCSQTLNHNVMYWYQQKSSQAPKLLFHYYDKDFNNEADTPDNFQSRRPNTSFCFLDIRSPGLGDTAMYLCATSIQGGGSNQPQHFGDGTRLSIL.

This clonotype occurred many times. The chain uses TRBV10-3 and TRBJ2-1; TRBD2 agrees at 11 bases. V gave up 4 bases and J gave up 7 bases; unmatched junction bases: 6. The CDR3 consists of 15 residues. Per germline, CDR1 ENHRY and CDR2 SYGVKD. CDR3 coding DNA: TGTGCCATCAGTGGGAATAGCGGGGGGGTGAATGAGCAGTTCTTC. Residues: CAISGNSGGVNEQFF.

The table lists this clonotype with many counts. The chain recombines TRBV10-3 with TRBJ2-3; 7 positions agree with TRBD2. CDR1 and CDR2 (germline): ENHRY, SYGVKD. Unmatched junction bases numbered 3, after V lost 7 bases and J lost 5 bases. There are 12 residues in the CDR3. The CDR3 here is CAITPGGDTQYF. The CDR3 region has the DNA TGTGCCATCACTCCGGGGGGAGATACGCAGTATTTT.

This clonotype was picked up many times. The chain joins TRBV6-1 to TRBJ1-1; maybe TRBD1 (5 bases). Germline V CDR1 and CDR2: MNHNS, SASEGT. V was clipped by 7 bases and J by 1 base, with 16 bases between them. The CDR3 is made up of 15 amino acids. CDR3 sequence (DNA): TGTGCCAGCAAGCCCGGCCGACAGACGAACACTGAAGCTTTCTTT. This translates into CASKPGRQTNTEAFF.

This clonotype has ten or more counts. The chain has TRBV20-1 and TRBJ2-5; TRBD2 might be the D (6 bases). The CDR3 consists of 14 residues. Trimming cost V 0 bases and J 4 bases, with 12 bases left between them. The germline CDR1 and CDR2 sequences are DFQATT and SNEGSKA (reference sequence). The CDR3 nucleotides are TGCAGTGCTAGAGATCAGGGTAGCGGAGAGACCCAGTACTTC. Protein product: CSARDQGSGETQYF.

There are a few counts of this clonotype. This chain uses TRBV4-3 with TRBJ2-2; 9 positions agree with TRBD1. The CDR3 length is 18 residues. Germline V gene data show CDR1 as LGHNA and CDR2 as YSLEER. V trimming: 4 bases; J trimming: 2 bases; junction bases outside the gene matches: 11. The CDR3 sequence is CASSLSPGTGFNTGELFF. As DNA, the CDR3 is TGCGCCAGCAGCCTAAGTCCCGGGACAGGGTTCAACACCGGGGAGCTGTTTTTT.

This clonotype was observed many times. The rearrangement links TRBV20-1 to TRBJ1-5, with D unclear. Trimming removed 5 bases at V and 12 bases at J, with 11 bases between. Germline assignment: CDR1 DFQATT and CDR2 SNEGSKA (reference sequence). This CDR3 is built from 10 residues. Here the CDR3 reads CSAGGSVQHF. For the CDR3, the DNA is TGCAGTGCTGGAGGGAGTGTCCAGCATTTT.

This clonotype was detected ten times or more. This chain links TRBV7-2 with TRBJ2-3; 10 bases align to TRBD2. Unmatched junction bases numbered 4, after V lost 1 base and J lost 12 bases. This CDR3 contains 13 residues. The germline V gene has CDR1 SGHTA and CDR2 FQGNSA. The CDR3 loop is CASSLGERGGQYF. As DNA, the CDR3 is TGTGCCAGCAGCTTAGGGGAGCGGGGGGGCCAGTATTTT.

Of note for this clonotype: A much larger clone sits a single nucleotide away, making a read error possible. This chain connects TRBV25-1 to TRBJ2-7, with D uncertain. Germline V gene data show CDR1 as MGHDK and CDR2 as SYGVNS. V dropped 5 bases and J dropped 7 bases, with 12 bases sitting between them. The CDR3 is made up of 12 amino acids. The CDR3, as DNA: TGTGCCAGCAGTAGACTTAACCAAGAGCAGTACTTC. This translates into CASSRLNQEQYF.